One and the same sample provided the 28 T cell receptor beta chains below, sequenced in a study of blood T cell repertoires in COVID-19. Measured with immunoSEQ multiplex PCR; TCRdb has only the in-frame clones, and not every one. This table holds some 90,000 clones, 80% to 90% found once. Sequencing used peripheral blood. All receptors derive from a man aged 45-65 years with COVID-19, enrolled during active disease.

The rearrangement joins TRBV7-2 to TRBJ1-1, with D maybe TRBD1 (5 bases). Germline CDR1 SGHTA, CDR2 FQGNSA. Trimming cost V 8 bases and J 3 bases, with 19 bases left between them. The CDR3 has 15 residues. For the CDR3, the DNA is TGTGCCAGCGCCCTTAAAAGGGGTGGGGACACTGAAGCTTTCTTT. This codes for CASALKRGGDTEAFF.

The chain couples TRBV5-8 to TRBJ2-3, with TRBD2 as a possible D gene (6 bases). The CDR3 length is 14 residues. Germline V lookup: CDR1 SGHTS, CDR2 YDEGEE. Trimming stripped 2 bases from V and 1 base from J, with 8 bases between. CDR3 sequence: CASSFGGGTDTQYF. Written as DNA, the CDR3 is TGTGCCAGCAGCTTCGGCGGGGGCACAGATACGCAGTATTTT. The full variable domain, completed using reference TRBV5-8 and TRBJ2-3, is EAGVTQSPTHLIKTRGQQATLRCSPISGHTSVYWYQQALGLGLQFLLWYDEGEERNRGNFPPRFSGRQFPNYSSELNVNALELEDSALYLCASSFGGGTDTQYFGPGTRLTVL.

This chain joins TRBV27 and TRBJ1-2; D is unresolved. The CDR3 runs to 13 residues. Germline V gene lookup returns CDR1 MNHEY and CDR2 SMNVEV (reference sequence). Deletions cut 3 bases from V and 5 bases from J, with 10 bases between. As DNA, the CDR3 is TGTGCCAGCAGTTTGAGGTACGGATATGGCTACACCTTC. Its protein product is CASSLRYGYGYTF.

The V gene is TRBV7-6, the J gene TRBJ1-1; D call uncertain. The germline V gene encodes CDR1 SGHVS and CDR2 FNYEAQ. V gave up 5 bases and J gave up 4 bases, with 23 bases separating them. The CDR3 is 17 amino acids. The CDR3 region is CASSAGELGRRTTEAFF. CDR3 nucleotides: TGTGCCAGCAGCGCCGGGGAGTTGGGGAGGAGGACCACTGAAGCTTTCTTT.

V usage is TRBV7-8 and J usage is TRBJ2-2, with 8 bases lining up with TRBD1. Germline V gene lookup returns CDR1 SGHVS and CDR2 FQNEAQ. The trim removed 5 bases at V and 4 bases at J, leaving 9 bases unmatched. This CDR3 spans 16 amino acids. The CDR3 DNA follows: TGTGCCAGCAGCAGTAAGGACACAGGGGGCACCGGGGAGCTGTTTTTT. Protein sequence: CASSSKDTGGTGELFF. Filled out from reference TRBV7-8 and TRBJ2-2, the complete variable domain reads GAGVSQSPRYKVAKRGQDVALRCDPISGHVSLFWYQQALGQGPEFLTYFQNEAQLDKSGLPSDRFFAERPEGSVSTLKIQRTQQEDSAVYLCASSSKDTGGTGELFFGEGSRLTVL.

The V and J genes are TRBV6-6 and TRBJ1-2; D uncertain. The CDR3 loop spans 14 amino acids. Trimming removed 1 base from V and 4 bases from J, with 10 bases in between. Looked up from germline, CDR1 is MNHNY and CDR2 is SVGAGI (reference sequence). The CDR3 DNA reads TGTGCCAGCAGTTACTATGACAACGTCTATGGCTACACCTTC. It translates to CASSYYDNVYGYTF.

The V call is TRBV7-8, the J call TRBJ2-5; a possible D gene is TRBD2 (6 bases). This CDR3 comprises 18 residues. The germline CDR1 and CDR2 sequences are SGHVS and FQNEAQ. Trimming removed 5 bases from V and 4 bases from J, with 26 bases in between. This chain's CDR3 is CASSLGRQATPRGETQYF. The CDR3 DNA reads TGTGCCAGCAGCCTAGGGAGGCAAGCGACACCCCGGGGAGAGACCCAGTACTTC.

This chain joins TRBV12-3 or TRBV12-4 and TRBJ1-1; the D is unclear. Trimming took off 6 bases at V and 0 bases at J, with 8 bases between the two ends. CDR3 length: 13 residues. DNA for the CDR3: TGTGCCAGCAGCCGTCGCGTGAACACTGAAGCTTTCTTT. The encoded protein is CASSRRVNTEAFF.

The rearrangement uses TRBV7-3 and TRBJ2-1; the match to TRBD2 covers 11 bases. CDR1 is SGHTA, CDR2 FQGTGA, per germline. With V trimmed by 8 bases and J by 5 bases, 2 bases remained unmatched. The CDR3 is 13 amino acids. The CDR3 sequence: CASGTSGDNEQFF. The CDR3 DNA follows: TGTGCCAGCGGGACTAGCGGTGACAATGAGCAGTTCTTC.

This chain links TRBV5-1 with TRBJ1-2; perhaps TRBD1 as D (6 bases). This CDR3 spans 15 amino acids. Per the germline V gene, CDR1 is SGHRS and CDR2 is YFSETQ. V lost 4 bases to trimming and J lost 4 bases, with 17 bases between them. In nucleotides, the CDR3 is TGCGCCAGCAGCCCAGGGACACAATATACCTATGGCTACACCTTC. Translation gives CASSPGTQYTYGYTF. Variable domain in full (rest from reference TRBV5-1 and TRBJ1-2): KAGVTQTPRYLIKTRGQQVTLSCSPISGHRSVSWYQQTPGQGLQFLFEYFSETQRNKGNFPGRFSGRQFSNSRSEMNVSTLELGDSALYLCASSPGTQYTYGYTFGSGTRLTVV.

The CDR3 region has the DNA TGTGCCAGCAGCTCCGGGACAACTAACACCGGGGAGCTGTTTTTT. Translated: CASSSGTTNTGELFF. The rearrangement joins TRBV5-4 to TRBJ2-2; possible D gene TRBD1, 6 bases. The V end was cut by 3 bases, the J end by 2 bases, with 11 bases between. Looked up from germline, CDR1 is SGHNT and CDR2 is YYREEE (reference sequence). This CDR3 is 15 amino acids long.

There are a few counts of this clone. The rearrangement uses TRBV5-4 and TRBJ1-1, with TRBD1 as a possible D gene (5 bases). Germline V gene lookup returns CDR1 SGHNT and CDR2 YYREEE (reference sequence). The CDR3 is 14 residues long. The V gene lost 2 bases and the J gene lost 5 bases, with 13 bases spanning the gap. In DNA, the CDR3 is TGTGCCAGCAGCTTAAAGGGGCTAAGGACTGAAGCTTTCTTT. Translation gives CASSLKGLRTEAFF.

This chain uses TRBV19 with TRBJ1-5; 10 bases match TRBD1. V lost 8 bases, J lost 7 bases, and 2 bases stayed unmatched. The CDR3 has 12 amino acids. CDR1 and CDR2 (germline): LNHDA, SQIVND (reference sequence). The CDR3 DNA sequence: TGTGCCAGTTGGACAGGGGGGCAGCCCCAGCATTTT. It translates to CASWTGGQPQHF.

The chain is built from TRBV10-3 and TRBJ1-2; 9 bases align to TRBD1. The CDR3 contains 13 residues. Unmatched junction bases numbered 4, after V lost 9 bases and J lost 2 bases. Germline V gene data show CDR1 as ENHRY and CDR2 as SYGVKD. The CDR3 here is CAIRGTGNYGYTF. CDR3 coding DNA: TGTGCCATTAGAGGGACAGGGAACTATGGCTACACCTTC.

The gene calls are TRBV18 and TRBJ1-4, with D uncertain. This CDR3 region has 15 residues. The V gene lost 2 bases and the J gene lost 0 bases, with 7 bases spanning the gap. Germline loops: CDR1 KGHSH, CDR2 LQKENI. The CDR3: CASSPIPTTNEKLFF. For the CDR3, the DNA is TGTGCCAGCTCACCAATCCCTACAACTAATGAAAAACTGTTTTTT.

This clone was seen just once. This rearrangement joins TRBV14 to TRBJ2-2; 9 nucleotides agree with TRBD1. V lost 4 bases to trimming and J lost 4 bases; unmatched junction nucleotides: 7. This CDR3 is built from 16 residues. The germline gives CDR1 SGHDN, CDR2 FVKESK. CDR3 DNA: TGTGCCAGCAGCCCTACATCGGGACAGGGCACCGGGGAGCTGTTTTTT. Amino acids: CASSPTSGQGTGELFF.

Only a few counts were recorded for this clone. The rearrangement links TRBV20-1 to TRBJ1-2; D possibly corresponds to TRBD1 (6 bases). Germline V gene sequence: CDR1 DFQATT, CDR2 SNEGSKA (reference sequence). Trimming shortened V by 8 bases and J by 2 bases, and 9 bases separated the two germline ends. The CDR3 is 11 amino acids. CDR3 nucleotide sequence: TGCAGTCGCCAGGGGAACTATGGCTACACCTTC. Protein: CSRQGNYGYTF.

In its sample, this clone was seen once. CDR3: CASSYSGTSSGEQFF. Written as DNA, the CDR3 is TGTGCCAGCAGTTACTCTGGGACTAGCTCGGGTGAGCAGTTCTTC. The V and J genes are TRBV6-5 and TRBJ2-1; 9 bases line up with TRBD2. V lost 0 bases to trimming and J lost 9 bases; unmatched junction nucleotides: 6. The CDR3 contains 15 residues. Germline assignment: CDR1 MNHEY and CDR2 SVGAGI.

This clone was seen a single time. The chain recombines TRBV15 with TRBJ1-1; a weak D match, TRBD1 (5 bases). Germline V gene lookup returns CDR1 LNHNV and CDR2 YYDKDF (reference sequence). V was trimmed by 6 bases and J by 0 bases, leaving 17 bases between them. CDR3 length: 16 residues. This chain's CDR3 is CATRNWGQSLNTEAFF. The CDR3 DNA follows: TGTGCCACCAGAAATTGGGGCCAGAGCCTGAACACTGAAGCTTTCTTT.

The rearrangement joins TRBV4-3 to TRBJ2-7; D is possibly TRBD1 (6 bases). CDR1 LGHNA and CDR2 YSLEER come from the germline V gene. The CDR3 is 17 amino acids. Trimming shortened V by 0 bases and J by 2 bases, and 17 bases separated the two germline ends. The CDR3, as DNA: TGCGCCAGCAGCCAAGATCCTGCACAGGGCTTCCCCTACGAGCAGTACTTC. Its protein is CASSQDPAQGFPYEQYF.

This clone appeared once. The chain uses TRBV7-8 and TRBJ2-7; D is unresolved. CDR1 and CDR2 from the germline V gene are SGHVS and FQNEAQ. This CDR3 has 14 amino acids. V was pared by 3 bases and J by 2 bases, with 11 bases between. The CDR3 spells CASSFREVTYEQYF. The CDR3 coding sequence is TGTGCCAGCAGCTTCCGTGAGGTAACCTACGAGCAGTACTTC.

The chain links TRBV6-1 to TRBJ2-7; D gene unclear. Trimming pared 3 bases from V and 4 bases from J, leaving 7 bases between. The germline V gene encodes CDR1 MNHNS and CDR2 SASEGT. The CDR3 is 12 amino acids. CDR3 sequence: CASSDQLYEQYF. CDR3 sequence (DNA): TGTGCCAGCAGTGATCAGTTATACGAGCAGTACTTC.

About this clone: A much larger clone differs from this one at a single base, so this may be a read error. The sample contains more than one DNA sequence encoding this CDR3. V and J are TRBV20-1 and TRBJ1-5; D is undetermined. Germline assignment: CDR1 DFQATT and CDR2 SNEGSKA (reference sequence). Trimming pared 3 bases from V and 0 bases from J, leaving 9 bases between. The CDR3 loop spans 14 amino acids. The CDR3 spells CSASTEYSNQPQHF. As DNA, the CDR3 is TGCAGTGCTAGTACAGAGTATAGCAATCAGCCCCAGCATTTT.

J is TRBJ2-1 and V is TRBV5-1; D is unclear. CDR3 length: 14 amino acids. Germline V gene sequence: CDR1 SGHRS, CDR2 YFSETQ. Trimming took 1 base from V and 0 from J, leaving 5 bases between them. CDR3 nucleotide sequence: TGCGCCAGCAGCTTGACTGGCTCCTACAATGAGCAGTTCTTC. Translated, it gives CASSLTGSYNEQFF. Supplemented by reference TRBV5-1 and TRBJ2-1, the full variable domain reads KAGVTQTPRYLIKTRGQQVTLSCSPISGHRSVSWYQQTPGQGLQFLFEYFSETQRNKGNFPGRFSGRQFSNSRSEMNVSTLELGDSALYLCASSLTGSYNEQFFGPGTRLTVL.

The chain joins TRBV2 to TRBJ2-1; D is perhaps TRBD2 (5 bases). V dropped 7 bases and J dropped 2 bases, with 18 bases sitting between them. Germline assignment: CDR1 SNHLY and CDR2 FYNNEI. The CDR3 spans 16 residues. The CDR3 protein is CASKRYGVKTYNEQFF. Written as DNA, the CDR3 is TGTGCCAGCAAACGATACGGGGTAAAAACCTACAATGAGCAGTTCTTC.

The rearrangement uses TRBV6-4 and TRBJ2-5; 7 nucleotides match TRBD1. Germline V gives CDR1 MRHNA, CDR2 SNTAGT. V trimming: 6 bases; J trimming: 4 bases; junction bases outside the gene matches: 5. This CDR3 contains 13 residues. For the CDR3, the DNA is TGTGCCAGCAGCCGGGACAGAGGAGAGACCCAGTACTTC. The encoded protein is CASSRDRGETQYF.

This chain connects TRBV7-2 to TRBJ2-1, with D possibly matching TRBD2 (6 bases). There are 12 residues in the CDR3. CDR1 and CDR2 from the germline V gene are SGHTA and FQGNSA. The ends were cut back, 1 base at V and 9 bases at J, with 7 bases in the middle. The CDR3 spells CASSLVAVEQFF. The CDR3 DNA is TGTGCCAGCAGCTTAGTAGCGGTTGAGCAGTTCTTC. Full variable domain (remainder filled in from reference TRBV7-2 and TRBJ2-1): GAGVSQSPSNKVTEKGKDVELRCDPISGHTALYWYRQSLGQGLEFLIYFQGNSAPDKSGLPSDRFSAERTGGSVSTLTIQRTQQEDSAVYLCASSLVAVEQFFGPGTRLTVL.

The chain combines TRBV30 with TRBJ2-1; 7 nucleotides line up with TRBD2. Germline V CDR1 and CDR2: GTSNPN, SVGIG (reference sequence). V trimming: 5 bases; J trimming: 2 bases; junction bases outside the gene matches: 9. This CDR3 region has 15 residues. Written as DNA, the CDR3 is TGTGCCTGGTCTAGCGGCCTAAAGGCCTACAATGAGCAGTTCTTC. It specifies CAWSSGLKAYNEQFF.